A single sample is the source of the 18 T cell receptor beta chains below, sequenced in a study of control samples from healthy donors and cancer patients. Clones were read by immunoSEQ multiplex PCR, and TCRdb kept only the in-frame ones, dropping some. The data contain about 140,000 clones, 94% of them singletons. Sequencing used blood. Receptor source: a man aged 40-55 years in good health.

The chain employs TRBV28 and TRBJ2-7; D might be TRBD2 (6 bases). Germline values: CDR1 MDHEN, CDR2 SYDVKM. Trimming removed 7 bases at V and 2 bases at J, with 12 bases between. This CDR3 is 13 amino acids long. CDR3 loop: CASKWEDAYEQYF. Written as DNA, the CDR3 is TGTGCCAGCAAATGGGAGGATGCCTACGAGCAGTACTTC.

The V and J genes are TRBV5-6 and TRBJ2-5, with D uncertain. The CDR3 is 13 amino acids. Germline loops: CDR1 SGHDT, CDR2 YYEEEE. V was clipped by 2 bases and J by 0 bases, with 5 bases between them. In DNA, the CDR3 is TGTGCCAGCAGCTTTTTTCACCAAGAGACCCAGTACTTC. This translates into CASSFFHQETQYF.

The chain recombines TRBV9 with TRBJ1-3; D unclear. CDR1 is SGDLS, CDR2 YYNGEE, per germline. V lost 0 bases, J lost 0 bases, and 7 bases lay in between. The CDR3 totals 15 residues. CDR3 loop: CASSVDSDSGNTIYF. In DNA, the CDR3 is TGTGCCAGCAGCGTAGACAGCGACTCTGGAAACACCATATATTTT.

The chain links TRBV28 to TRBJ2-7; 11 bases line up with TRBD1. This CDR3 contains 15 residues. Germline V lookup: CDR1 MDHEN, CDR2 SYDVKM. V shed 5 bases, J shed 3 bases, and the junction held 6 bases outside the gene matches. For the CDR3, the DNA is TGTGCCAGCAGTCCGACCGGGACAGGGGGCTACGAGCAGTACTTC. It is translated as CASSPTGTGGYEQYF.

The chain has TRBV19 and TRBJ1-1, with D tentatively TRBD1 (5 bases). Germline V gene sequence: CDR1 LNHDA, CDR2 SQIVND (reference sequence). V lost 5 bases to trimming and J lost 1 base, with 11 bases between them. The CDR3 loop spans 14 amino acids. The CDR3 here is CASSSGRGNTEAFF. In DNA form, the CDR3 reads TGTGCCAGTAGTTCGGGACGGGGGAACACTGAAGCTTTCTTT. Variable domain in full (rest from reference TRBV19 and TRBJ1-1): DGGITQSPKYLFRKEGQNVTLSCEQNLNHDAMYWYRQDPGQGLRLIYYSQIVNDFQKGDIAEGYSVSREKKESFPLTVTSAQKNPTAFYLCASSSGRGNTEAFFGQGTRLTVV.

In its sample, this clone was seen once. The CDR3 region has the DNA TGTGCCAGCAGCCAAGATTGGGACAGAAATCAGCCCCAGCATTTT. It codes for CASSQDWDRNQPQHF. The rearrangement uses TRBV4-2 and TRBJ1-5, with 7 bases that match TRBD1. V shed 0 bases and J 4 bases; nucleotides not matched to a gene: 3. The CDR3 is made up of 15 amino acids. In germline, CDR1 is LGHNA, CDR2 YNFKEQ.

CDR3 region: CASGLGLADTDTQYF. The CDR3 bases are TGTGCCAGCGGTTTGGGACTAGCGGACACAGATACGCAGTATTTT. The genes are TRBV2 and TRBJ2-3, with TRBD2 identical over 11 bases. V lost 8 bases, J lost 2 bases, and 6 bases stayed unmatched. The CDR3 contains 15 residues. From germline, CDR1 is SNHLY and CDR2 FYNNEI.

The chain recombines TRBV7-2 with TRBJ1-1, with D unclear. V lost 1 base and J lost 3, with 12 bases in between. The germline V gene encodes CDR1 SGHTA and CDR2 FQGNSA. This CDR3 comprises 15 residues. CDR3 DNA: TGTGCCAGCAGCTTAGGAGCAGGCGATTACACTGAAGCTTTCTTT. Translated, it gives CASSLGAGDYTEAFF.

The V and J genes are TRBV30 and TRBJ2-2, with D perhaps TRBD1 or TRBD2 (6 bases each). CDR1 is GTSNPN, CDR2 SVGIG, per germline (reference sequence). V was clipped by 3 bases and J by 5 bases, with 10 bases between them. This CDR3 has 13 residues. CDR3 sequence: CAWRGGGTGELFF. The CDR3 nucleotides are TGTGCCTGGAGGGGGGGCGGTACCGGGGAGCTGTTTTTT.

This clone was found once. The chain couples TRBV5-6 to TRBJ1-2; a weak D match, TRBD1 (5 bases). CDR1 is SGHDT and CDR2 is YYEEEE in the germline V gene. CDR3 length equals 15 residues. Trimming left V 7 bases short and J 3 bases short, with 19 bases between. The CDR3 here is CASETGAGLDYGYTF. The CDR3, as DNA: TGTGCCAGCGAAACCGGGGCGGGACTCGACTATGGCTACACCTTC.

The chain links TRBV2 to TRBJ2-7; D not certain. This CDR3 is built from 14 residues. V was trimmed by 5 bases and J by 3 bases, leaving 14 bases between them. Germline CDR1 is SNHLY and CDR2 is FYNNEI. The CDR3 protein is CASSPGTWDYEQYF. CDR3 sequence (DNA): TGTGCCAGCAGTCCCGGTACATGGGACTACGAGCAGTACTTC. The whole variable domain, remainder taken from reference TRBV2 and TRBJ2-7, is EPEVTQTPSHQVTQMGQEVILRCVPISNHLYFYWYRQILGQKVEFLVSFYNNEISEKSEIFDDQFSVERPDGSNFTLKIRSTKLEDSAMYFCASSPGTWDYEQYFGPGTRLTVT.

V is TRBV12-3 or TRBV12-4 and J is TRBJ1-5; D remains unclear. Trimming removed 6 bases at V and 7 bases at J, with 13 bases between. This CDR3 region has 13 residues. The CDR3 region has the DNA TGTGCCAGCAGGTCAGAGGCGGGCCAGCCCCAGCATTTT. Translating it yields CASRSEAGQPQHF.

The chain recombines TRBV6-5 with TRBJ1-1; 8 bases fit TRBD1. The CDR3 is 12 residues long. J gave up 11 bases and V 5 bases, and 7 bases lay outside the gene matches. Germline-derived CDR1 and CDR2 are MNHEY and SVGAGI. The CDR3: CASSTDRGRAFF. The CDR3 coding sequence is TGTGCCAGCAGTACCGACAGGGGTAGGGCTTTCTTT.

The chain combines TRBV6-1 with TRBJ2-1, with TRBD1 matching 8 bases. V gave up 4 bases and J gave up 4 bases; unmatched junction bases: 15. CDR1 and CDR2 from the germline V gene are MNHNS and SASEGT. The CDR3 spans 18 residues. The chain's CDR3 is CASSGLQGATEGYNEQFF. CDR3 nucleotide sequence: TGTGCCAGCAGTGGGTTGCAGGGGGCGACTGAGGGTTACAATGAGCAGTTCTTC.

This clone was picked up one time. The rearrangement joins TRBV29-1 to TRBJ1-2, with D possibly TRBD1 on 5 matching bases. The V gene lost 0 bases and the J gene lost 4 bases, with 12 bases spanning the gap. Germline loops: CDR1 SQVTM, CDR2 ANQGSEA. The CDR3 has 14 residues. Here the CDR3 reads CSVEDYQGGYGYTF. The CDR3 DNA follows: TGCAGCGTTGAAGACTATCAGGGAGGCTATGGCTACACCTTC.

This chain joins TRBV7-8 and TRBJ1-5; D is perhaps TRBD1 (5 bases). The ends were cut back, 5 bases at V and 7 bases at J, with 18 bases in the middle. There are 15 residues in the CDR3. The germline V gene has CDR1 SGHVS and CDR2 FQNEAQ. The CDR3 is CASSPRVLRDQPQHF. The DNA of the CDR3 is TGTGCCAGCAGCCCCCGAGTTCTCAGGGACCAGCCCCAGCATTTT. Full variable domain (rest looked up from reference TRBV7-8 and TRBJ1-5): GAGVSQSPRYKVAKRGQDVALRCDPISGHVSLFWYQQALGQGPEFLTYFQNEAQLDKSGLPSDRFFAERPEGSVSTLKIQRTQQEDSAVYLCASSPRVLRDQPQHFGDGTRLSIL.

This chain links TRBV4-3 with TRBJ2-7; the match to TRBD1 covers 8 bases. The ends lost 0 bases at V and 6 bases at J; junction bases unmatched: 10. The germline V gene encodes CDR1 LGHNA and CDR2 YSLEER. The length of the CDR3 is 16 residues. CDR3 sequence reads: CASSQDATGASGEQYF. The CDR3 DNA reads TGCGCCAGCAGCCAAGATGCGACAGGGGCTTCTGGCGAGCAGTACTTC.

The gene calls are TRBV19 and TRBJ2-7, with 9 bases matching TRBD2. Germline CDR1 is LNHDA and CDR2 is SQIVND (reference sequence). The CDR3 covers 14 residues. The V gene end was trimmed by 5 bases and the J gene end by 6 bases; junction bases not matched to a gene: 8. The CDR3 loop is CASSWAGGPFEQYF. The CDR3 bases are TGTGCCAGTAGTTGGGCGGGAGGGCCCTTCGAGCAGTACTTC.